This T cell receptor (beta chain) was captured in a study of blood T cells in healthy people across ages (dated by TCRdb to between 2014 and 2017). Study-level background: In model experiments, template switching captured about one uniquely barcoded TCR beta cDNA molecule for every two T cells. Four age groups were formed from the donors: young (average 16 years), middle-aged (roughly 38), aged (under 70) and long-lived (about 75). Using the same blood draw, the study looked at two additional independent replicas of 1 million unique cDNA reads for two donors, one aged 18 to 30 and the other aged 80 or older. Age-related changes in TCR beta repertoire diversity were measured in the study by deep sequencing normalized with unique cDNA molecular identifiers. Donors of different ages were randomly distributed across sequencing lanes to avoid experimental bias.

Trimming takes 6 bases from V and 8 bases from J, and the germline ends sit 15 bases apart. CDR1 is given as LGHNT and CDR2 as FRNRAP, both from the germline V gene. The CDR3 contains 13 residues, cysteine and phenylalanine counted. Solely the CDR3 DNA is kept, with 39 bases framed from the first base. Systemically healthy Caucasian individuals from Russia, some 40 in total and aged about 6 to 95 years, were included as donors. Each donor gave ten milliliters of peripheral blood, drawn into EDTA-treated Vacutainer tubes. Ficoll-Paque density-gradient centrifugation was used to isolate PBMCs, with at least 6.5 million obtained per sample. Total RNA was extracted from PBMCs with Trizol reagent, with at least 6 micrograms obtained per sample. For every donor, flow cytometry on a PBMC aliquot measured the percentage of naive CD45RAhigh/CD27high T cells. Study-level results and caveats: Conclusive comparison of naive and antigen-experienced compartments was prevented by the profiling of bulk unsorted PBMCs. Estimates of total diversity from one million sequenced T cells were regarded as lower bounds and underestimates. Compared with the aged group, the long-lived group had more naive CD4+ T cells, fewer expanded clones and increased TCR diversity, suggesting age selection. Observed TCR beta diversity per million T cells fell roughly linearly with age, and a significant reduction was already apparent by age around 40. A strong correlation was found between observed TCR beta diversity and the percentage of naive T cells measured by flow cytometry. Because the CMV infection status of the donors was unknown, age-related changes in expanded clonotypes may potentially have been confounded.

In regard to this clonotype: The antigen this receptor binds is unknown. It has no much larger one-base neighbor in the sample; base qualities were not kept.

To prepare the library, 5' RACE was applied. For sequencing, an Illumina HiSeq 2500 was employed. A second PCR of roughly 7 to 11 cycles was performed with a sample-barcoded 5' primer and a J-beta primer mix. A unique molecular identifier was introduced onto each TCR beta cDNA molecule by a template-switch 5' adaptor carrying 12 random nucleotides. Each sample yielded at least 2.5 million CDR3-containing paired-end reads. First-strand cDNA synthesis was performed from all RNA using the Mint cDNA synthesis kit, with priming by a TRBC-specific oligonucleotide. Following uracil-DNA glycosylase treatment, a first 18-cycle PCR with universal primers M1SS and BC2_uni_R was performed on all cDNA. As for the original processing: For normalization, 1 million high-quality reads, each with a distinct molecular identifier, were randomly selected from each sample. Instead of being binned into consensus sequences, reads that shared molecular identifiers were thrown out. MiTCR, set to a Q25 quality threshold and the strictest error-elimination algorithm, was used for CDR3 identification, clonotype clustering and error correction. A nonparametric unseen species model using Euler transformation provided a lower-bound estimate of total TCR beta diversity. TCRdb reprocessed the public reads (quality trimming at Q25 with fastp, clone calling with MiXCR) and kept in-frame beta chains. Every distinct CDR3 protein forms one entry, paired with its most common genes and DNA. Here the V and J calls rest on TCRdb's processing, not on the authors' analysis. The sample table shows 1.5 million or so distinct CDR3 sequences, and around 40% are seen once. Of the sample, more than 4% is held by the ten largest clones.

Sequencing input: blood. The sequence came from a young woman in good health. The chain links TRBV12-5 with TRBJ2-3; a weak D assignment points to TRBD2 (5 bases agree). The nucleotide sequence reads TGTGCTAGTGGCCAGACTGGCAGCGGTACGCAGTATTTT. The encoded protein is CASGQTGSGTQYF.